This T cell receptor (beta chain) was identified during a study of T-cell memory formation after mild COVID-19. Germline assignment: CDR1 SGHDT and CDR2 YYEEEE. The CDR3 is made up of 17 amino acids. J gave up 4 bases and V 4 bases, and 15 bases lay outside the gene matches. This clonotype came up a few times. Its specificity is not known. Overall study results and limits: Day 15 to 85 contractors were CD4/CD8 balanced; later expanders leaned CD4+.

With constant-segment primers, 5'RACE yielded cDNA libraries of TCR alpha and TCR beta that carried sample barcodes and UMIs. TCRdb passed the 5' RACE reads through MiXCR, listing each CDR3 protein once. Altogether some 120,000 distinct CDR3 sequences are present, around 15% being singletons, with the ten largest covering roughly 5.3%. The V call is TRBV5-6, the J call TRBJ2-5, with 8 positions matching TRBD1. The sequenced sample was PBMCs or a T cell subset sorted from them (not recorded which). This receptor was taken from a man aged 18 to 30 who had mild COVID-19 (a few samples of this study predate the infection). Cell type and time point are not known. The CDR3 DNA reads TGTGCCAGCAGCGAGGTCGGGGTGGGGACAGGACTAGAGACCCAGTACTTC. Protein sequence: CASSEVGVGTGLETQYF.